This T cell receptor (beta chain) is drawn from a study of blood T cell repertoires in COVID-19. Germline values: CDR1 MNHEY, CDR2 SVGEGT. Germline trimming cut 6 bases from V and 9 bases from J; bases unmatched to any gene: 14. The CDR3 is 16 amino acids. Libraries were prepared by immunoSEQ multiplex PCR; TCRdb keeps only in-frame clonotypes and omits some of them. The data show about 380,000 clones, roughly 90% seen once. The TCR originated in a man aged 40-49 years with acute or convalescent COVID-19. The chain couples TRBV6-2 or TRBV6-3 to TRBJ2-3; 11 bases fit TRBD2. The sample taken for sequencing was peripheral blood. The CDR3 nucleotides read TGTGCCAGCAGCCACCCAACTAGCGGGGGCAAGTGGACGCAGTATTTT. It is translated as CASSHPTSGGKWTQYF.